This T cell receptor beta chain was identified during a study of cytomegalovirus exposure and HLA in healthy donors. Study-wide results and caveats: Prior analysis indicated that the majority of TCR beta V segments exhibited productivity approximately 87% or approximately 30% of the time. In a later analysis, at a false discovery rate of 0.05, roughly 17,000 TCR beta sequences matched HLA alleles.

The PCR ran on 60 Vbeta and 13 Jbeta primers. The method was immunoSEQ multiplex PCR; TCRdb's version includes in-frame clones alone and lacks a portion of them. The data contain around 160,000 clones, approximately 80% of them singletons. On this clone: The antigen is undetermined.

This CDR3 spans 16 amino acids. The V segment lost 4 bases and the J segment 3 bases; nucleotides outside the gene matches: 13. Germline CDR1 is SGDLS and CDR2 is YYNGEE. V is TRBV9 and J is TRBJ2-7, with 7 positions matching TRBD1. The receptor's source is a male donor in good health and CMV-seropositive. Sequencing was done on a sample of PBMCs. CDR3 DNA: TGTGCCAGCAGCCCTAGGGACAGCCGCACGGGCTACGAGCAGTACTTC. Amino acids: CASSPRDSRTGYEQYF.